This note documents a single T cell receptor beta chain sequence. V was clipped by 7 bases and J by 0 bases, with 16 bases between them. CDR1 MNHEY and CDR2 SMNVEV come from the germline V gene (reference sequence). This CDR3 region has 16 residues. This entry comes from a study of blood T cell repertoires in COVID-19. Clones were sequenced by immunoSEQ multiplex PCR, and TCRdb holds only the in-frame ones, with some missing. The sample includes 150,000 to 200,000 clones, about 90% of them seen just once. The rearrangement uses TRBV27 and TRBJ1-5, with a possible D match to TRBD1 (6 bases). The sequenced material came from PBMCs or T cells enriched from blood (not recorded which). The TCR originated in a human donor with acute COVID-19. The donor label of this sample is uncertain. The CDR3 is CASNPGQIHSNQPQHF. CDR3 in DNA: TGTGCCAGCAACCCGGGACAAATCCATAGCAATCAGCCCCAGCATTTT.